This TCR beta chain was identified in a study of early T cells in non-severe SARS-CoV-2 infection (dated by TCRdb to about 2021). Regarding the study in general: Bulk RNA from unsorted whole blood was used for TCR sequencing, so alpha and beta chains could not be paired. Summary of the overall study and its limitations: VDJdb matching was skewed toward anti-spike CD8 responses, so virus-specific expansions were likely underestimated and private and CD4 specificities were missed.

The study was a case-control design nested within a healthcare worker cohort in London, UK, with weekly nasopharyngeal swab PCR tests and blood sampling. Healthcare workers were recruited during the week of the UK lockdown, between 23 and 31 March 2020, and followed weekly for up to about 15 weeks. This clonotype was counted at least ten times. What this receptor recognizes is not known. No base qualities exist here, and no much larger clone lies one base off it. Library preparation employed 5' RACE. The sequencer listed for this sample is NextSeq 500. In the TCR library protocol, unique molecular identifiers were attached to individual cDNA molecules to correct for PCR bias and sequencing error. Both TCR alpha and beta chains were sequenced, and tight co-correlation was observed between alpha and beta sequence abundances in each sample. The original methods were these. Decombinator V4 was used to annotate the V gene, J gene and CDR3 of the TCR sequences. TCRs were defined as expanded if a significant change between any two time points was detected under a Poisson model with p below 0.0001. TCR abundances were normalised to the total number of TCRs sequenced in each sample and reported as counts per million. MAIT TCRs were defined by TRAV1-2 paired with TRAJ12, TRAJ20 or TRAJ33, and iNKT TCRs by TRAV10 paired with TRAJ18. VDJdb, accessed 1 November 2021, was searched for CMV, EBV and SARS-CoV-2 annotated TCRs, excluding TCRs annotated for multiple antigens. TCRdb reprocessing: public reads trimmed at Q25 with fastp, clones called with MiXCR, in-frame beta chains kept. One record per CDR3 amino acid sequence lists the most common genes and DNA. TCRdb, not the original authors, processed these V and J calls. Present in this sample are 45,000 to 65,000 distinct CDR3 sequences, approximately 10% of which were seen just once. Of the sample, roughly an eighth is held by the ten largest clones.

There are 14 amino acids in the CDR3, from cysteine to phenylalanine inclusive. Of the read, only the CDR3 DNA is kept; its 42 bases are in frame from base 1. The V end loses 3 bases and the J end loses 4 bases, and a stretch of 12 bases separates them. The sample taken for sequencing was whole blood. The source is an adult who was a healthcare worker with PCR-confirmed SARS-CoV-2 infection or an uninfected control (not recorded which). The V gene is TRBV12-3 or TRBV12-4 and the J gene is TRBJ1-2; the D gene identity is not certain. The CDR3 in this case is CASSLERRSYGYTF. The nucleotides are TGTGCCAGCAGTTTGGAAAGGAGAAGCTATGGCTACACCTTC.